This TCR beta chain appears in the sequencing data of a study of blood T cells in healthy people across ages. Germline CDR1 and CDR2: SGHTA and FQGNSA. Trimming shortened V by 1 base and J by 7 bases, and 11 bases separated the two germline ends. The CDR3 is made up of 14 amino acids. For the second PCR, which ran for about 6 to 12 cycles, a sample-barcoded 5' primer and a J-beta primer mix were used. In TCRdb, the 5' RACE reads were re-called with MiXCR into one record per CDR3 protein. The data show about 680,000 distinct CDR3 sequences, approximately 49% seen once. This clonotype was sampled from an older woman in good health. This chain uses TRBV7-2 with TRBJ1-5, with D unresolved. Specimen: blood. The CDR3 spells CASSLEAVAQPQHF. The CDR3 DNA follows: TGTGCCAGCAGCTTAGAAGCAGTGGCCCAGCCCCAGCATTTT.